This TCR beta chain stems from a study of type 1 regulatory T cells. Study at large: T-allo10 is an in vitro-generated, Tr1-enriched CD4 T cell product specific for alloantigen.

From germline, CDR1 is GTSNPN and CDR2 SVGIG (reference sequence). Between the trimmed V and J ends, which lost 8 bases and 2 bases, there was a span of 12 bases. The length of the CDR3 is 12 residues. This clonotype showed up just once. TCRdb used MiXCR to reprocess the reads, holding one entry per CDR3 protein. The data contain about 20,000 distinct CDR3 sequences, about 9.4% of them singletons. This clonotype originated in a human donor in good health. The chain couples TRBV30 to TRBJ1-2; unclear D gene. What was sequenced was CD4+ T cells, either the whole sample or a sorted fraction (not recorded which). For the CDR3, the DNA is TGTGCCCGGATCTTGACGAACTATGGCTACACCTTC. Its protein product is CARILTNYGYTF. Using reference TRBV30 and TRBJ1-2 for the parts outside the CDR3, the full variable domain is SQTIHQWPATLVQPVGSPLSLECTVEGTSNPNLYWYRQAAGRGLQLLFYSVGIGQISSEVPQNLSASRPQDRQFILSSKKLLLSDSGFYLCARILTNYGYTFGSGTRLTVV.